This T cell receptor (beta chain) was obtained from a study of monozygotic twins with inflammatory bowel disease. This CDR3 is built from 13 residues. CDR1 is MNHNS, CDR2 SASEGT, per germline. Study conclusions and caveats: The sharing of clonotypes with others was lower in IBD patients than in healthy twins, especially with disease activity. Limited power may explain why concordant and discordant twins showed no difference in repertoire similarity.

Investigators made cDNA in eight separate reactions per sample. TCRdb reanalyzed the 5' RACE reads, giving one entry per CDR3 protein sequence and no DNA. The table for this sample gives some 440,000 distinct CDR3 sequences. Remarks on this clonotype: Its cognate antigen is unknown.

The clonotype comes from a human donor with ulcerative colitis or Crohn's disease, or a healthy co-twin of an affected twin (not recorded which). J is TRBJ2-2 and V is TRBV6-1. What was sequenced was blood. CDR3 in amino acids: CASTRLNTGELFF.